This passage covers 24 T cell receptor beta chains from one sample sequenced in a study of T-cell memory formation after mild COVID-19. One entry per CDR3 protein, called by TCRdb with MiXCR from the 5' RACE reads. Of tens of thousands of distinct CDR3 sequences listed, roughly 23% were seen once; the top ten hold over 40%. Material for sequencing was PBMCs or a T cell subset sorted from them (not recorded which). The origin of the receptors is a man younger than 35 who had mild COVID-19 (a few samples of this study predate the infection). Cell type and time point are not known.

The chain uses TRBV4-3 and TRBJ2-7; 9 bases map to TRBD1. This CDR3 is 13 amino acids long. Germline CDR1 LGHNA, CDR2 YSLEER. V gave up 4 bases and J gave up 5 bases; unmatched junction bases: 3. DNA of the CDR3: TGCGCCAGCAGCCCAGGGACAGGGAACGAGCAGTACTTC. This encodes CASSPGTGNEQYF.

Only a few counts were recorded for this clonotype. This chain uses TRBV6-2 or TRBV6-3 with TRBJ1-1, with D perhaps matching TRBD1 (6 bases). The CDR3 extends over 17 amino acids. Trimming cost V 2 bases and J 6 bases, with 22 bases left between them. Looked up from germline, CDR1 is MNHEY and CDR2 is SVGEGT. The CDR3 DNA is TGTGCCAGCAGTTACGGGCGGGGGGCGATTTCCGACTCTGAAGCTTTCTTT. Residues: CASSYGRGAISDSEAFF.

CDR3 residues: CSVVVGTGGAEAFF. The CDR3, as DNA: TGCAGCGTTGTGGTCGGCACCGGGGGCGCTGAAGCTTTCTTT. The J gene is TRBJ1-1, the V gene TRBV29-1, with D maybe TRBD1 (6 bases). Germline CDR1 is SQVTM and CDR2 is ANQGSEA. CDR3 length: 14 amino acids. Trimming pared 4 bases from V and 6 bases from J, leaving 18 bases between. The full variable domain, its missing parts supplied by reference TRBV29-1 and TRBJ1-1, is SAVISQKPSRDICQRGTSLTIQCQVDSQVTMMFWYRQQPGQSLTLIATANQGSEATYESGFVIDKFPISRPNLTFSTLTVSNMSPEDSSIYLCSVVVGTGGAEAFFGQGTRLTVV.

The chain joins TRBV6-4 to TRBJ2-1; the match to TRBD2 covers 10 bases. The ends lost 4 bases at V and 8 bases at J; junction bases unmatched: 8. CDR1 MRHNA and CDR2 SNTAGT come from the germline V gene. The CDR3 is 15 residues long. The CDR3 is CASSVKAGGQDEQFF. In DNA form, the CDR3 reads TGTGCCAGCAGTGTCAAAGCGGGGGGGCAGGATGAGCAGTTCTTC.

This clonotype was observed once. This chain links TRBV12-5 with TRBJ1-1; D gene ambiguous. The V gene lost 3 bases and the J gene lost 3 bases, with 5 bases spanning the gap. The CDR3 contains 12 residues. Germline V gene sequence: CDR1 LGHNT, CDR2 FRNRAP. CDR3 residues: CASGFGDTEAFF. DNA of the CDR3: TGTGCTAGTGGTTTTGGGGACACTGAAGCTTTCTTT.

This clonotype was counted a few times. The chain is built from TRBV20-1 and TRBJ2-3; D may be TRBD2 (6 bases). V lost 0 bases, J lost 4 bases, and 17 bases lay in between. This CDR3 region has 16 residues. Germline lookup yields CDR1 DFQATT and CDR2 SNEGSKA (reference sequence). CDR3 residues: CSARDWGGDFPDTQYF. The CDR3 DNA follows: TGCAGTGCTAGAGATTGGGGCGGGGACTTCCCAGATACGCAGTATTTT.

J is TRBJ2-1 and V is TRBV27; D may correspond to TRBD1 or TRBD2 (5 bases each). The length of the CDR3 is 12 residues. V was shortened by 10 bases and J by 8 bases, with 15 bases between the two germline ends. Germline V lookup: CDR1 MNHEY, CDR2 SMNVEV (reference sequence). CDR3 DNA sequence: TGTGCCACCGCATGGGGGTCCCATGAGCAGTTCTTC. Its protein is CATAWGSHEQFF.

This chain uses TRBV6-2 or TRBV6-3 with TRBJ2-7, with 11 bases matching TRBD2. This CDR3 comprises 15 residues. Germline assignment: CDR1 MNHEY and CDR2 SVGEGT. With V trimmed by 8 bases and J by 5 bases, 11 bases remained unmatched. The CDR3 region is CASGVSGGAVDEQYF. CDR3 coding DNA: TGTGCCAGCGGAGTTAGCGGGGGGGCCGTCGACGAGCAGTACTTC.

This clonotype was found a few times. The rearrangement uses TRBV27 and TRBJ2-7; no clear D. Trimming took 3 bases from V and 2 from J, leaving 8 bases between them. This CDR3 has 13 residues. Germline CDR1 is MNHEY and CDR2 is SMNVEV (reference sequence). The CDR3 nucleotides read TGTGCCAGCAGTTTCACCGGCGCCTACGAGCAGTACTTC. Translation gives CASSFTGAYEQYF.

The genes are TRBV12-3 or TRBV12-4 and TRBJ1-5; D unclear. The CDR3 consists of 15 residues. Trimming shortened V by 1 base and J by 5 bases, and 12 bases separated the two germline ends. Here the CDR3 DNA reads TGTGCCAGCAGTTTAGTTGGCCACGCGGATCAGCCCCAGCATTTT. Translated: CASSLVGHADQPQHF.

This clonotype was counted many times. This rearrangement joins TRBV4-1 to TRBJ1-2; D is perhaps TRBD1 (6 bases). Looked up from germline, CDR1 is MGHRA and CDR2 is YSYEKL. Trimming pared 3 bases from V and 6 bases from J, leaving 17 bases between. There are 15 residues in the CDR3. Here the CDR3 reads CASSQRGGVENGYTF. The CDR3 nucleotides are TGCGCCAGCAGCCAGAGGGGGGGAGTTGAGAATGGCTACACCTTC.

The genes are TRBV9 and TRBJ1-2; D unclear. CDR3 length: 17 residues. The germline V gene has CDR1 SGDLS and CDR2 YYNGEE. The ends were cut back, 2 bases at V and 5 bases at J, with 22 bases in the middle. The CDR3 DNA reads TGTGCCAGCAGCGTGGACGGGATAGCGCCCGGAATTTATGGCTACACCTTC. Translation: CASSVDGIAPGIYGYTF.

The chain is built from TRBV10-3 and TRBJ2-7; D possibly corresponds to TRBD1 (6 bases). The CDR3 runs 11 residues. Germline V gives CDR1 ENHRY, CDR2 SYGVKD. Trimming took off 6 bases at V and 4 bases at J, with 7 bases between the two ends. The CDR3 DNA sequence: TGTGCCATCAGCCAGGGGTACGAGCAGTACGTC. It codes for CAISQGYEQYV.

This clonotype was found a few times. The chain combines TRBV5-1 with TRBJ2-7; 7 nucleotides agree with TRBD2. Germline V gives CDR1 SGHRS, CDR2 YFSETQ. V shed 4 bases and J 6 bases; nucleotides not matched to a gene: 7. This CDR3 region has 13 residues. The CDR3 sequence: CASSHRGDLEQYF. CDR3 DNA: TGCGCCAGCAGCCACCGGGGGGACCTCGAGCAGTACTTC.

This chain uses TRBV15 with TRBJ2-7; a possible D gene is TRBD1 (5 bases). CDR3 length: 15 amino acids. Per the germline V gene, CDR1 is LNHNV and CDR2 is YYDKDF (reference sequence). The V end was cut by 1 base, the J end by 3 bases, with 13 bases between. This chain's CDR3 is CATSRVIDSRYEQYF. Written as DNA, the CDR3 is TGTGCCACCAGCAGAGTTATCGACAGCCGCTACGAGCAGTACTTC.

The J gene is TRBJ1-1, the V gene TRBV15, with D unresolved. The CDR3 contains 13 residues. Germline values: CDR1 LNHNV, CDR2 YYDKDF (reference sequence). V was pared by 2 bases and J by 1 base, with 5 bases between. The CDR3 nucleotides are TGTGCCACCAGCAGACGAGAGAACACTGAAGCTTTCTTT. It translates to CATSRRENTEAFF.

This clonotype appeared a few times. The genes are TRBV4-1 and TRBJ1-3; D is uncertain. The CDR3 runs to 16 residues. The V and J ends lost 1 base and 5 bases respectively, with 15 bases between them. Germline-derived CDR1 and CDR2 are MGHRA and YSYEKL. CDR3 amino acids: CASSQVERSWRNTIYF. DNA for the CDR3: TGCGCCAGCAGCCAAGTTGAGCGGTCCTGGAGAAACACCATATATTTT.

The chain has TRBV7-2 and TRBJ2-7; possibly TRBD2 for D (7 bases). The CDR3 loop spans 15 amino acids. The germline V and J ends were trimmed by 1 base and 0 bases, with 10 bases remaining between them. Germline CDR1 reads SGHTA; CDR2 reads FQGNSA. DNA of the CDR3: TGTGCCAGCAGCTTAGGAGGGGGGGGCTCCTACGAGCAGTACTTC. This sequence encodes CASSLGGGGSYEQYF.

The chain carries TRBV19 and TRBJ1-3; no reliable D call. CDR1 and CDR2 from the germline V gene are LNHDA and SQIVND (reference sequence). Trimming stripped 7 bases from V and 0 bases from J, with 10 bases between. This CDR3 spans 14 amino acids. The CDR3 is CASTKSSSGNTIYF. CDR3 nucleotides: TGTGCCAGTACCAAGAGCAGCTCTGGAAACACCATATATTTT.

There are many counts of this clonotype. The CDR3, as DNA: TGCAGCGTCGGGGGCGAGGTCACTTTCACTGAAGCTTTCTTT. Protein product: CSVGGEVTFTEAFF. V and J are TRBV29-1 and TRBJ1-1; tentative D call: TRBD1 (6 bases). Deletions cut 6 bases from V and 4 bases from J, with 18 bases between. Germline V gene sequence: CDR1 SQVTM, CDR2 ANQGSEA. The CDR3 loop spans 14 amino acids.

This sequence joins TRBV27 and TRBJ1-6, with D uncertain. V lost 3 bases to trimming and J lost 9 bases, with 15 bases between them. Per germline, CDR1 MNHEY and CDR2 SMNVEV (reference sequence). The CDR3 spans 15 residues. CDR3 nucleotides: TGTGCCAGCAGTTTGCTAGGGCAGTTTCTTTCACCCCTCCACTTT. Amino acid sequence: CASSLLGQFLSPLHF.

This clonotype has only a few counts. This chain connects TRBV12-5 to TRBJ2-1; D remains ambiguous. The CDR3 consists of 15 residues. The germline V and J ends were trimmed by 0 bases and 4 bases, with 10 bases remaining between them. CDR1 and CDR2 (germline): LGHNT, FRNRAP. CDR3 protein: CASGLVSDRYNEQFF. CDR3 in DNA: TGTGCTAGTGGTTTGGTTAGTGATCGGTACAATGAGCAGTTCTTC.

This chain joins TRBV10-3 and TRBJ1-1; D unresolved. The CDR3 extends over 14 amino acids. Germline CDR1 reads ENHRY; CDR2 reads SYGVKD. V gave up 0 bases and J gave up 4 bases, with 9 bases separating them. This CDR3 reads CAISESPGATEAFF. The CDR3 region has the DNA TGTGCCATCAGTGAGTCTCCAGGCGCCACTGAAGCTTTCTTT.

The genes are TRBV12-3 or TRBV12-4 and TRBJ2-7; D possibly corresponds to TRBD1 (5 bases). Trimming took 3 bases from V and 4 from J, leaving 10 bases between them. This CDR3 region has 13 residues. The CDR3 DNA reads as TGTGCCAGCAGTTTTACAGGTGCGTACGAGCAGTACGTC. This translates into CASSFTGAYEQYV.